Each of the 9 T cell receptor beta chains below was sequenced from the same sample in a study of T cell responses to AZD1222 COVID-19 vaccine. Assay used: immunoSEQ multiplex PCR; TCRdb lists only in-frame clones, some missing. This sample carries around 150,000 clones, roughly 90% of them seen once, and the ten largest clones take 2.5% to 3.5%. The sample here was peripheral blood, taken 28 days after the second AZD1222 dose. All receptors derive from an adult who received the AZD1222 COVID-19 vaccine.

V gene TRBV7-8 combines with J gene TRBJ1-5, with D unclear. Trimming removed 3 bases at V and 0 bases at J, with 6 bases between. CDR1 and CDR2 (germline): SGHVS, FQNEAQ. This CDR3 is built from 14 residues. Here the CDR3 reads CASSFGASNQPQHF. The CDR3 DNA reads TGTGCCAGCAGCTTTGGAGCTAGCAATCAGCCCCAGCATTTT.

The V gene is TRBV10-3, the J gene TRBJ2-1; D might be TRBD2 (6 bases). Between the trimmed V and J ends, which lost 7 bases and 0 bases, there was a span of 19 bases. Germline assignment: CDR1 ENHRY and CDR2 SYGVKD. CDR3 length: 17 residues. The CDR3 is CAINDRDSLSSYNEQFF. CDR3 nucleotides: TGTGCCATCAATGACCGGGACTCCTTAAGCTCCTACAATGAGCAGTTCTTC.

The rearrangement uses TRBV4-1 and TRBJ2-5; no definite D call. Deletions cut 5 bases from V and 1 base from J, with 14 bases between. Per germline, CDR1 MGHRA and CDR2 YSYEKL. The CDR3 totals 15 residues. CDR3 residues: CASSVVGGRQETQYF. CDR3 sequence (DNA): TGCGCCAGCAGCGTGGTGGGTGGTCGCCAAGAGACCCAGTACTTC.

The chain recombines TRBV6-5 with TRBJ2-7, with D possibly TRBD1 on 5 matching bases. With 5 bases removed from V and 5 bases from J, the gap between germline ends came to 16 bases. Germline CDR1 and CDR2: MNHEY and SVGAGI. The CDR3 has 14 amino acids. The DNA of the CDR3 is TGTGCCAGCAGTCCCTGGGGCATAGGAGACGAGCAGTACTTC. Protein product: CASSPWGIGDEQYF.

This chain links TRBV15 with TRBJ2-7, with 9 positions matching TRBD2. The germline V gene encodes CDR1 LNHNV and CDR2 YYDKDF (reference sequence). The V gene end was trimmed by 2 bases and the J gene end by 0 bases; junction bases not matched to a gene: 5. The CDR3 loop spans 16 amino acids. The CDR3 DNA sequence: TGTGCCACCAGCAGACCGACTAGCGGAAGCTCCTACGAGCAGTACTTC. The encoded protein is CATSRPTSGSSYEQYF.

The chain joins TRBV4-1 to TRBJ2-1, with D tentatively TRBD1 or TRBD2 (5 bases each). Germline V gene lookup returns CDR1 MGHRA and CDR2 YSYEKL. CDR3 size: 16 residues. V was cut by 3 bases and J by 0 bases, with 12 bases left in between. The CDR3 protein is CASSQGVGSSYNEQFF. As DNA, the CDR3 is TGCGCCAGCAGCCAGGGGGTGGGTAGCTCCTACAATGAGCAGTTCTTC.

In DNA form, the CDR3 reads TGTGCCTGGAACGGTCGCTGGGGACTAGTCTACGAGCAGTACTTC. Encoded protein: CAWNGRWGLVYEQYF. The chain has TRBV30 and TRBJ2-7, with TRBD2 matching 8 bases. The length of the CDR3 is 15 residues. Trimming at V came to 4 bases and at J to 3 bases, leaving 11 bases not matched to a gene. Germline assignment: CDR1 GTSNPN and CDR2 SVGIG (reference sequence). The entire variable domain, with the rest obtained from reference TRBV30 and TRBJ2-7, is as follows: SQTIHQWPATLVQPVGSPLSLECTVEGTSNPNLYWYRQAAGRGLQLLFYSVGIGQISSEVPQNLSASRPQDRQFILSSKKLLLSDSGFYLCAWNGRWGLVYEQYFGPGTRLTVT.

The chain employs TRBV9 and TRBJ1-3, with D tentatively TRBD1 (6 bases). V was shortened by 3 bases and J by 8 bases, with 15 bases between the two germline ends. Germline lookup yields CDR1 SGDLS and CDR2 YYNGEE. CDR3 length equals 14 residues. CDR3 loop: CASSEQGQRDTIYF. The CDR3 DNA follows: TGTGCCAGCAGCGAACAGGGTCAAAGGGACACCATATATTTT.

The chain is built from TRBV15 and TRBJ2-1; the D gene is possibly TRBD2 (6 bases). Between the trimmed V and J ends, which lost 1 base and 5 bases, there was a span of 9 bases. CDR1 and CDR2 (germline): LNHNV, YYDKDF (reference sequence). This CDR3 spans 14 amino acids. In DNA form, the CDR3 reads TGTGCCACCAGCAGAGTTCGGGGGAACAATGAGCAGTTCTTC. It encodes CATSRVRGNNEQFF. Looking up the rest from reference TRBV15 and TRBJ2-1 gives the full variable domain: DAMVIQNPRYQVTQFGKPVTLSCSQTLNHNVMYWYQQKSSQAPKLLFHYYDKDFNNEADTPDNFQSRRPNTSFCFLDIRSPGLGDTAMYLCATSRVRGNNEQFFGPGTRLTVL.